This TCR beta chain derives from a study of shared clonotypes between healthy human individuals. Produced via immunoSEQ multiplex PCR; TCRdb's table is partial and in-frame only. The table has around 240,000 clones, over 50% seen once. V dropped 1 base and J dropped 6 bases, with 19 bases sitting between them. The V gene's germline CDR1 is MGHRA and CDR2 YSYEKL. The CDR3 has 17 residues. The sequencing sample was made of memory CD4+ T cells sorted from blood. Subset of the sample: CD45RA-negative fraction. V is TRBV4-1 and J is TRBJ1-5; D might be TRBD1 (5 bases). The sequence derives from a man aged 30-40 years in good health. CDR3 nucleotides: TGCGCCAGCAGCCAAGTAGGTCGGAAGACCGGGGGTCAGCCCCAGCATTTT. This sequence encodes CASSQVGRKTGGQPQHF.